These T cell receptor beta chains were read from a single sample in a study of blood T cell repertoires in COVID-19. Some clones are missing from TCRdb's copy, which holds only in-frame ones; the method was immunoSEQ multiplex PCR. Among 410,000 or so clones listed, about 89% were seen once. Sequencing used peripheral blood. The receptors were gathered from a woman in her thirties or forties with COVID-19, enrolled during active disease. The CDR3 runs from the conserved cysteine through the conserved F or W. D genes are given only for firm matches.

D	J	V	CDR3
-	TRBJ1-2	TRBV6-1	CASSEARVVYPYGYTF
TRBD2	TRBJ2-7	TRBV9	CASSELAGIRQEQYF
-	TRBJ1-2	TRBV4-3	CASSQDRGVNYGYTF
TRBD1	TRBJ1-5	TRBV24-1	CATSDPGTGDLFSNQPQHF
-	TRBJ2-3	TRBV10-3	CAISDSGTDTQYF
-	TRBJ2-7	TRBV7-2	CASSSYSGNRYEQYF
-	TRBJ1-3	TRBV7-2	CASSITEGNTIYF
-	TRBJ2-7	TRBV7-8	CASSLGDASDEQYF
TRBD1	TRBJ2-5	TRBV7-3	CASSFTGVGETQYF
-	TRBJ2-7	TRBV7-2	CASSPRIVRGYEQYF
-	TRBJ1-3	TRBV4-3	CASSQDGAVSGNTIYF
TRBD2	TRBJ2-1	TRBV5-1	CASSLLGGSNEQFF
TRBD1	TRBJ1-4	TRBV9	CASSARQGEGEKLFF
TRBD1	TRBJ1-1	TRBV5-5	CASSLLGTGVTEAFF
-	TRBJ2-7	TRBV27	CASRGVGDEQYF
-	TRBJ1-4	TRBV27	CASSLWAATNEKLFF
TRBD1	TRBJ1-1	TRBV6-2/TRBV6-3	CASSYTGGGTEAFF
-	TRBJ1-1	TRBV9	CASSATSAGNTEAFF
-	TRBJ1-4	TRBV7-9	CASSLRGGAANEKLFF
TRBD2	TRBJ2-1	TRBV7-9	CASSSGTRGGNEQFF
-	TRBJ2-5	TRBV11-2	CASSLYRRGAGETQYF
TRBD1	TRBJ1-6	TRBV2	CASTGIPGQGVSLPLHF
TRBD2	TRBJ2-5	TRBV7-2	CASSITSATRDETQYF
TRBD1	TRBJ1-5	TRBV27	CASSSRAGGQSREPQHF
TRBD2	TRBJ2-4	TRBV28	CASSRLAGASAKNIQYF
-	TRBJ1-2	TRBV12-3/TRBV12-4	CASSFGAGGYTF